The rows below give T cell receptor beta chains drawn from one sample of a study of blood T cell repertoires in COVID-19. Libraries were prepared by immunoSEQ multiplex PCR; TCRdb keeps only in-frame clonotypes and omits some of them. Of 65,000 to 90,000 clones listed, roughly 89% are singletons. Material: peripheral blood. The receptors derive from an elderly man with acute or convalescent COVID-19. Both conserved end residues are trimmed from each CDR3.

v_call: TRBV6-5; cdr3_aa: ASSPDRSGTEAF
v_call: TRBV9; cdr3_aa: ASSARRTGRAF
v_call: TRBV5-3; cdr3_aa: ARSSGGGSRTGYGYT
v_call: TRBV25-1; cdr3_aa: ASSYASSSGNTIY
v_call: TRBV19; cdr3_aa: ASSSYGELF
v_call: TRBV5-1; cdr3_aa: ASSEGLAGNNEQF
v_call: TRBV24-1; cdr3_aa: ATGERGGGADTQY
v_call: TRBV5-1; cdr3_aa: ASSLAPGTGGDTEAF
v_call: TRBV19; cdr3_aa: ASKWADQETQY
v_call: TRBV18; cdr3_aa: ASSPWISREYNSPLH
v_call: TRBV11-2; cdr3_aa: ASSLAGRDQETQY
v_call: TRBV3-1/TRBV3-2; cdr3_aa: ASSPTGDIPYGYT
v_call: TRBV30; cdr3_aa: AWSEDTTYGYT
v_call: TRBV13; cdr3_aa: ASSFTSMSGNTIY
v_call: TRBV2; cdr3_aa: AGAGSHTDTQY
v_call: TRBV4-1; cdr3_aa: ASSQAGHGFGQY